The entry below gives a single T cell receptor (beta chain) sequence along with its context. Study processing details: Amplification from reference gene primers served as the basis for estimated nucleated cell counts. Sequencing used immunoSEQ multiplex PCR; TCRdb keeps in-frame clones, though not all of them. V, J and clone size were drawn from that table, and D and trimming were deduced from the DNA. The sample carries 90,000 to 150,000 clones, 70% to 90% recorded once. This record comes from a study of blood T cell repertoires in COVID-19. Overall study context: Sites in the United States, Italy and Spain provided acute and convalescent COVID-19 samples. Sources were T cells, B-cell-depleted T cells, or PBMCs; the material itself was cDNA or gDNA.

The CDR3 has 13 residues. Germline lookup yields CDR1 LNHDA and CDR2 SQIVND (reference sequence). Trimming removed 10 bases from V and 0 bases from J, with 11 bases in between. The clonotype originates from a man aged 60 to 75 with acute or convalescent COVID-19. The specimen sequenced was peripheral blood. The chain recombines TRBV19 with TRBJ2-3; D is uncertain. CDR3 in DNA: TGTGCCACCTCGGCACAGAGCACAGATACGCAGTATTTT. Translation: CATSAQSTDTQYF.